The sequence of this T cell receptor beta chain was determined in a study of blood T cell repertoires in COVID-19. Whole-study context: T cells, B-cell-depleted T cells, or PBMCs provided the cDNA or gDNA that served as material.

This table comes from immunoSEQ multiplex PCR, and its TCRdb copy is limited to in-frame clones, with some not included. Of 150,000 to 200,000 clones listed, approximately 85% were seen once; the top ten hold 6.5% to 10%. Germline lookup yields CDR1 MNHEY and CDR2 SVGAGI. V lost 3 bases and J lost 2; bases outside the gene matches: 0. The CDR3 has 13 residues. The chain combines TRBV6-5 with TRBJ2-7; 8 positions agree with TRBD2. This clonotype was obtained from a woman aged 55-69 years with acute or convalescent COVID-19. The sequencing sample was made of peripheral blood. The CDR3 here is CASSYSGAYEQYF. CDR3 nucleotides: TGTGCCAGCAGTTATAGCGGGGCCTACGAGCAGTACTTC.